These 25 T cell receptor beta chains share one sample of origin, sequenced in a study of shared clonotypes between healthy human individuals (TCRdb year 2020). To prepare the library, the immunoSEQ multiplex PCR assay was applied. TCRdb provides this immuneACCESS table in a form limited to in-frame rearrangements. Some clones are lacking; in checked studies, under half of them reflect an unresolved V gene, and why the rest are absent is not known. The sample table contains about 1 million clones; only one count was recorded for roughly 80% of them. 1.4% of the sample is held by the ten biggest clonotypes. Material: memory CD4+ T cells sorted from blood. The cell subset or site label, as the study defines it: CD45RA-negative fraction. Receptors originate from a man aged 18 to 30 in good health.

The chain uses TRBV5-1 and TRBJ2-2, with D possibly called TRBD1 or TRBD2 (6 bases each). The CDR3 runs to 15 residues. The germline V gene has CDR1 SGHRS and CDR2 YFSETQ. Trimming stripped 2 bases from V and 1 base from J, with 9 bases between. The chain's CDR3 is CASSFAGQNTGELFF. In DNA form, the CDR3 reads TGCGCCAGCAGCTTCGCGGGACAGAACACCGGGGAGCTGTTTTTT.

The V call is TRBV7-2, the J call TRBJ2-3; D might be TRBD2 (6 bases). CDR3 size: 15 residues. Germline V gives CDR1 SGHTA, CDR2 FQGNSA. V lost 3 bases and J lost 7, with 17 bases in between. The CDR3 loop reads CASSFVFGGQHTQYF. CDR3 coding DNA: TGTGCCAGCAGCTTCGTATTTGGAGGGCAGCATACGCAGTATTTT. The full variable domain, in which reference TRBV7-2 and TRBJ2-3 provide the parts outside the CDR3, is GAGVSQSPSNKVTEKGKDVELRCDPISGHTALYWYRQSLGQGLEFLIYFQGNSAPDKSGLPSDRFSAERTGGSVSTLTIQRTQQEDSAVYLCASSFVFGGQHTQYFGPGTRLTVL.

The gene calls are TRBV18 and TRBJ1-3, with unresolved D. Germline V CDR1 and CDR2: KGHSH, LQKENI. Trimming stripped 2 bases from V and 0 bases from J, with 8 bases between. CDR3 size: 15 residues. CDR3 nucleotides: TGTGCCAGCTCACCAGTGACGGGCTCTGGAAACACCATATATTTT. This translates into CASSPVTGSGNTIYF.

The rearrangement joins TRBV6-1 to TRBJ1-1, with D hard to call. Germline-derived CDR1 and CDR2 are MNHNS and SASEGT. There are 15 residues in the CDR3. Deletions cut 5 bases from V and 1 base from J, with 14 bases between. The CDR3 nucleotides are TGTGCCAGCAGTCCCTCCGAGAGCGGGAACACTGAAGCTTTCTTT. Encoded protein: CASSPSESGNTEAFF.

The rearrangement uses TRBV6-1 and TRBJ2-5, with D possibly TRBD2 on 6 matching bases. From germline, CDR1 is MNHNS and CDR2 SASEGT. This CDR3 has 14 amino acids. Trimming shortened V by 10 bases and J by 4 bases, and 19 bases separated the two germline ends. This CDR3 reads CAIRRLSGGETQYF. CDR3 coding DNA: TGTGCCATACGGCGACTTAGCGGAGGAGAGACCCAGTACTTC.

The chain links TRBV28 to TRBJ2-7; D unresolved. CDR3 length equals 12 residues. Trimming shortened V by 8 bases and J by 2 bases, and 10 bases separated the two germline ends. Per the germline V gene, CDR1 is MDHEN and CDR2 is SYDVKM. In DNA, the CDR3 is TGTGCCAGCCACAGCTTAACCTACGAGCAGTACTTC. Translating it yields CASHSLTYEQYF.

This chain uses TRBV9 with TRBJ2-2; 10 bases fit TRBD2. Germline V gene lookup returns CDR1 SGDLS and CDR2 YYNGEE. The CDR3 totals 16 residues. J lost 9 bases, V lost 0 bases, and 8 bases had no gene match. The CDR3 region has the DNA TGTGCCAGCAGCGTAGCCCTAGCGGGAGCTAGCCGGGAGCTGTTTTTT. Encoded protein: CASSVALAGASRELFF.

This chain uses TRBV10-2 with TRBJ2-4, with TRBD1 identical over 8 bases. CDR1 WSHSY and CDR2 SAAADI come from the germline V gene. Germline trimming cut 6 bases from V and 0 bases from J; bases unmatched to any gene: 7. The CDR3 has 16 amino acids. The CDR3 nucleotides read TGCGCCAGCAGCGGCGCAGGGGGCGCAGCCAAAAACATTCAGTACTTC. Its protein is CASSGAGGAAKNIQYF.

J is TRBJ2-7 and V is TRBV6-1; 7 positions match TRBD2. This CDR3 contains 14 residues. The V gene's germline CDR1 is MNHNS and CDR2 SASEGT. Trimming at V came to 4 bases and at J to 4 bases, leaving 7 bases not matched to a gene. The CDR3 DNA sequence: TGTGCCAGCAGTGCCACGGGGGGTCTATACGAGCAGTACTTC. Its translation is CASSATGGLYEQYF.

V usage is TRBV11-1 and J usage is TRBJ2-5, with TRBD2 matching 8 bases. Germline-derived CDR1 and CDR2 are SGHAT and FQDESV (reference sequence). CDR3 length equals 13 residues. V lost 7 bases, J lost 2 bases, and 3 bases stayed unmatched. CDR3 residues: CASTSGGQETQYF. The CDR3 DNA reads as TGTGCCAGCACGAGCGGGGGACAAGAGACCCAGTACTTC.

Concerning this clone: Other DNA sequences in the same sample also yield this CDR3. This chain's CDR3 is CASSVGGYNEQFF. The CDR3 coding sequence is TGCGCCAGCAGCGTAGGGGGCTACAATGAGCAGTTCTTC. J is TRBJ2-1 and V is TRBV5-1; D perhaps matches TRBD1 (6 bases). The CDR3 extends over 13 amino acids. V gave up 4 bases and J gave up 3 bases, with 8 bases separating them. CDR1 and CDR2 (germline): SGHRS, YFSETQ.

The chain is built from TRBV6-1 and TRBJ2-5; no definite D call. Trimming stripped 7 bases from V and 1 base from J, with 13 bases between. Germline CDR1 reads MNHNS; CDR2 reads SASEGT. The CDR3 extends over 14 amino acids. CDR3 nucleotide sequence: TGTGCCAGCACCAAACTGGGCGGCCAAGAGACCCAGTACTTC. Protein product: CASTKLGGQETQYF.

This clone was seen more than once but under ten times. This chain joins TRBV29-1 and TRBJ2-1; 10 positions match TRBD2. Germline loops: CDR1 SQVTM, CDR2 ANQGSEA. V shed 7 bases, J shed 5 bases, and the junction held 8 bases outside the gene matches. The CDR3 contains 14 residues. The CDR3 region has the DNA TGCAGCGCTAAGACTAGCGGGTTCAACAATGAGCAGTTCTTC. Residues: CSAKTSGFNNEQFF.

This chain links TRBV7-9 with TRBJ1-4, with D maybe TRBD1 (5 bases). From germline, CDR1 is SEHNR and CDR2 FQNEAQ (reference sequence). This CDR3 is 14 amino acids long. With 3 bases removed from V and 7 bases from J, the gap between germline ends came to 12 bases. CDR3 in DNA: TGTGCCAGCAGCTTCGGGCAGGGACCTGAAAAACTGTTTTTT. Translated: CASSFGQGPEKLFF.

This rearrangement joins TRBV2 to TRBJ2-7; the match to TRBD1 covers 8 bases. Per germline, CDR1 SNHLY and CDR2 FYNNEI. This CDR3 comprises 14 residues. J was trimmed by 2 bases and V by 4 bases; bases with no gene match: 4. CDR3 sequence (DNA): TGTGCCAGCAGTGTGGCAGGGGGCCCCTACGAGCAGTACTTC. Its translation: CASSVAGGPYEQYF. The full variable domain, completed using reference TRBV2 and TRBJ2-7, is EPEVTQTPSHQVTQMGQEVILRCVPISNHLYFYWYRQILGQKVEFLVSFYNNEISEKSEIFDDQFSVERPDGSNFTLKIRSTKLEDSAMYFCASSVAGGPYEQYFGPGTRLTVT.

The rearrangement links TRBV7-2 to TRBJ2-2, with 14 bases fitting TRBD2. V shed 4 bases and J 4 bases; nucleotides not matched to a gene: 5. The CDR3 has 17 residues. The V gene's germline CDR1 is SGHTA and CDR2 FQGNSA. The CDR3 protein is CASSSRTSGRTTGELFF. The CDR3 bases are TGTGCCAGCAGCTCTCGGACTAGCGGGAGGACCACCGGGGAGCTGTTTTTT.

The chain is built from TRBV10-3 and TRBJ1-1; D perhaps matches TRBD1 (5 bases). The CDR3 covers 14 residues. With 3 bases removed from V and 1 base from J, the gap between germline ends came to 9 bases. Germline CDR1 reads ENHRY; CDR2 reads SYGVKD. The CDR3, as DNA: TGTGCCATCAGTGACCAGACAGAGAACACTGAAGCTTTCTTT. Translated, it gives CAISDQTENTEAFF.

This sequence joins TRBV4-3 and TRBJ2-1; 11 positions match TRBD2. The V segment lost 0 bases and the J segment 4 bases; nucleotides outside the gene matches: 14. CDR1 LGHNA and CDR2 YSLEER come from the germline V gene. The CDR3 length is 20 residues. CDR3 sequence (DNA): TGCGCCAGCAGCCAAGATCTCCCTAGCGGGAGGCAATCGTCTTACAATGAGCAGTTCTTC. Its translation: CASSQDLPSGRQSSYNEQFF.

This clone occurred a few times. This chain joins TRBV28 and TRBJ1-5, with 8 nucleotides matching TRBD1. This CDR3 has 13 amino acids. V was pared by 4 bases and J by 7 bases, with 3 bases of the junction left unmatched. Per the germline V gene, CDR1 is MDHEN and CDR2 is SYDVKM. The CDR3 sequence is CASSYPGGQPQHF. The CDR3 DNA reads as TGTGCCAGCAGTTATCCAGGGGGCCAGCCCCAGCATTTT.

This clone has a handful of counts. This chain uses TRBV7-9 with TRBJ2-2; no definite D call. CDR3 length: 17 residues. Trimming left V 2 bases short and J 0 bases short, with 13 bases between. Germline loops: CDR1 SEHNR, CDR2 FQNEAQ (reference sequence). CDR3 amino acids: CASSLNLGQPNTGELFF. The DNA for the CDR3 is TGTGCCAGCAGCTTAAATCTTGGCCAACCGAACACCGGGGAGCTGTTTTTT.

The chain is built from TRBV7-2 and TRBJ2-5, with TRBD1 matching 7 bases. The CDR3 is 15 amino acids. Trimming removed 0 bases from V and 5 bases from J; junction bases left unmatched: 6. From germline, CDR1 is SGHTA and CDR2 FQGNSA. In DNA form, the CDR3 reads TGTGCCAGCAGCTTAGCATCTGGCAGGGGGGAGACCCAGTACTTC. It yields the protein CASSLASGRGETQYF.

The V gene is TRBV9, the J gene TRBJ2-3; 15 bases fit TRBD2. V shed 3 bases, J shed 3 bases, and the junction held 5 bases outside the gene matches. This CDR3 is built from 17 residues. From germline, CDR1 is SGDLS and CDR2 YYNGEE. The chain's CDR3 is CASSGLGLAGGTDTQYF. CDR3 coding DNA: TGTGCCAGCAGCGGATTGGGACTAGCGGGGGGTACAGATACGCAGTATTTT.

This chain links TRBV29-1 with TRBJ2-2; D is undetermined. CDR3 length equals 14 residues. In germline, CDR1 is SQVTM, CDR2 ANQGSEA. The germline V and J ends were trimmed by 7 bases and 0 bases, with 12 bases remaining between them. The CDR3 DNA is TGCAGCGGAGTAAGTCCCTCGAACACCGGGGAGCTGTTTTTT. Translation gives CSGVSPSNTGELFF.

The CDR3 region is CASSRRGGRDEQFF. CDR3 DNA: TGTGCCAGCTCGAGGAGGGGCGGTCGCGATGAGCAGTTCTTC. The chain carries TRBV28 and TRBJ2-1, with D tentatively TRBD2 (6 bases). Germline loops: CDR1 MDHEN, CDR2 SYDVKM. With 8 bases removed from V and 8 bases from J, the gap between germline ends came to 19 bases. This CDR3 region has 14 residues.

The chain links TRBV7-2 to TRBJ2-5; D is unresolved. CDR1 is SGHTA and CDR2 is FQGNSA in the germline V gene. Trimming removed 3 bases from V and 5 bases from J, with 16 bases in between. The CDR3 spans 15 residues. The CDR3 DNA reads TGTGCCAGCAGCTTTCTCGGTTACGTGGCCGAGACCCAGTACTTC. It is translated as CASSFLGYVAETQYF. Full variable domain (remainder filled in from reference TRBV7-2 and TRBJ2-5): GAGVSQSPSNKVTEKGKDVELRCDPISGHTALYWYRQSLGQGLEFLIYFQGNSAPDKSGLPSDRFSAERTGGSVSTLTIQRTQQEDSAVYLCASSFLGYVAETQYFGPGTRLLVL.